Within the sample, the clone carrying this T cell receptor beta chain is medium-sized. These data belong to a study of metastatic and nonmetastatic thyroid tumors. TCRdb recomputed clones from the PCR reads via MiXCR. The data hold around 20,000 clones, with roughly 20% observed a single time. Every patient underwent thyroid surgery untreated. The TCR originated in a female donor with papillary thyroid cancer or a benign thyroid nodule (not recorded which). Some clones in this sample may be carry-over from other donors' samples. The sample comprised adjacent normal tissue.

Here the CDR3 reads CSAGRLAYEQYF. The CDR3 DNA reads as TGCAGTGCTGGAAGACTAGCCTACGAGCAGTACTTC. The V and J genes are TRBV20-1 and TRBJ2-7, with a weak D call TRBD2 (6 bases). The V gene's germline CDR1 is DFQATT and CDR2 SNEGSKA (reference sequence). This CDR3 is 12 amino acids long. Between the trimmed V and J ends, which lost 5 bases and 2 bases, there was a span of 10 bases.